Listed here is a single T cell receptor beta chain. Its specificity is unknown. Germline V gives CDR1 SGDLS, CDR2 YYNGEE. V was cut by 7 bases and J by 6 bases, with 12 bases left in between. The CDR3 loop spans 12 amino acids. These data originate in a study of cytomegalovirus exposure and HLA in healthy donors. Looking at the study overall: For the approximately 360 genotyped donors, more than 65% fell within the Caucasian-associated ancestry cluster.

Whole-study results and caveats: At a 0.05 false discovery rate, a later analysis found 16,951 TCR beta sequences to be associated with HLA alleles. For most TCR beta V segments, an earlier analysis put the productive rate at about 87% or about 30% of the time.

The PCR ran on 60 Vbeta and 13 Jbeta primers. As handled by the study authors: Approximately 73 million unique TCR beta chains, 9 million to 14 million shared, were counted in a later analysis. Generated by immunoSEQ multiplex PCR, the TCRdb table keeps only in-frame clones and is missing some. V and J calls and clone size are given by that table; D and trimming were obtained from the DNA. The table records some 170,000 clones, around 77% of them present only once. This receptor was obtained from a man aged 55-75 years in good health and CMV-seronegative. The gene calls are TRBV9 and TRBJ2-3; perhaps TRBD2 as D (6 bases). What was sequenced was PBMCs. CDR3 DNA: TGTGCCAGCTCGGCTGCGGGGGATACGCAGTATTTT. It codes for CASSAAGDTQYF.